This T cell receptor (beta chain) was obtained from a study of cytomegalovirus exposure and HLA in healthy donors. Background on the study: The early release's HLA-typed donors yielded 78 million or so unique TCRs.

This clone occurred a few times. It was with 60 Vbeta and 13 Jbeta primers that the PCR ran. Clones were sequenced by immunoSEQ multiplex PCR, and TCRdb holds only the in-frame ones, with some missing. The sample lists about 80,000 clones; 62% were seen once. Per the germline V gene, CDR1 is SGHDT and CDR2 is YYEEEE. The CDR3 has 15 amino acids. The ends lost 2 bases at V and 4 bases at J; junction bases unmatched: 5. V usage is TRBV5-6 and J usage is TRBJ2-2, with TRBD2 identical over 7 bases. The sequencing sample was made of PBMCs. This clonotype originated in a male donor in good health and CMV-seropositive. The CDR3 sequence is CASSFSGRATGELFF. The CDR3 DNA reads TGTGCCAGCAGCTTTAGTGGGAGGGCCACCGGGGAGCTGTTTTTT.